These 17 T cell receptor beta chains were all obtained from the same sample, sequenced in a study of siplizumab effects on memory and regulatory T cells. The repertoire was sequenced with immunoSEQ multiplex PCR; TCRdb's copy has only in-frame clones and lacks some. Altogether under 140,000 clones are present, roughly 89% being singletons, with the ten largest covering 1% to 1.5%. Sequenced: CD4+ T cells sorted from blood. Receptors originate from a human donor in good health.

J is TRBJ1-2 and V is TRBV30; D is uncertain. The CDR3 consists of 11 residues. V lost 2 bases and J lost 2, with 3 bases in between. CDR1 is GTSNPN, CDR2 SVGIG, per germline (reference sequence). CDR3 amino acids: CAWSINYGYTF. CDR3 bases: TGTGCCTGGAGTATCAACTATGGCTACACCTTC.

This clone was detected once. CDR3 residues: CASGSDRDNEKLFF. CDR3 nucleotides: TGTGCCAGCGGGAGCGACAGGGATAATGAAAAACTGTTTTTT. V and J are TRBV19 and TRBJ1-4; 7 bases agree with TRBD1. The germline CDR1 and CDR2 sequences are LNHDA and SQIVND (reference sequence). J was trimmed by 4 bases and V by 9 bases; bases with no gene match: 8. The length of the CDR3 is 14 residues.

The rearrangement uses TRBV9 and TRBJ2-1; D remains unclear. This CDR3 is 15 amino acids long. Germline V gives CDR1 SGDLS, CDR2 YYNGEE. V was pared by 0 bases and J by 3 bases, with 10 bases between. CDR3 DNA: TGTGCCAGCAGCGTAGGGGCAGAGATCTACAATGAGCAGTTCTTC. Amino acids: CASSVGAEIYNEQFF.

This rearrangement joins TRBV5-6 to TRBJ2-7; D remains ambiguous. This CDR3 has 13 residues. Germline assignment: CDR1 SGHDT and CDR2 YYEEEE. V was pared by 0 bases and J by 5 bases, with 9 bases between. This chain's CDR3 is CASSLVTLHEQYF. The CDR3 coding sequence is TGTGCCAGCAGCTTGGTAACGTTACACGAGCAGTACTTC.

The V and J genes are TRBV10-3 and TRBJ1-1, with TRBD1 identical over 7 bases. Germline loops: CDR1 ENHRY, CDR2 SYGVKD. This CDR3 contains 14 residues. The J segment lost 8 bases and the V segment lost 4 bases, leaving 10 bases of the junction unmatched. In DNA, the CDR3 is TGTGCCATCAGTGGGAATCCAGGGGGGACGGAAGCTTTCTTT. Translating it yields CAISGNPGGTEAFF.

This chain links TRBV10-3 with TRBJ2-7; D ambiguous. V was shortened by 6 bases and J by 5 bases, with 8 bases between the two germline ends. CDR3 length equals 11 residues. Germline loops: CDR1 ENHRY, CDR2 SYGVKD. The CDR3 region is CAIRGSNEQYF. CDR3 sequence (DNA): TGTGCCATCAGAGGATCAAACGAGCAGTACTTC.

The count of this clone is one. The V gene is TRBV7-9, the J gene TRBJ2-1; 8 nucleotides match TRBD2. Trimming at V came to 11 bases and at J to 5 bases, leaving 8 bases not matched to a gene. Germline loops: CDR1 SEHNR, CDR2 FQNEAQ (reference sequence). The CDR3 covers 13 residues. The CDR3 bases are TGTGCCTTTGGGACTAGGCCTAACAATGAGCAGTTCTTC. This encodes CAFGTRPNNEQFF.

The chain links TRBV6-5 to TRBJ1-2; D may be TRBD1 (6 bases). CDR3 size: 13 residues. Germline lookup yields CDR1 MNHEY and CDR2 SVGAGI. V was pared by 6 bases and J by 2 bases, with 10 bases between. The CDR3 is CASSRGQNYGYTF. The CDR3, as DNA: TGTGCCAGCAGCCGAGGACAGAACTATGGCTACACCTTC.

The rearrangement links TRBV11-3 to TRBJ1-3; D gene ambiguous. CDR1 SGHNT and CDR2 YENEEA come from the germline V gene. V lost 5 bases and J lost 4, with 9 bases in between. CDR3 length: 13 amino acids. The CDR3 nucleotides are TGTGCCAGCAGCATAGGAGGAGGAAACACCATATATTTT. It translates to CASSIGGGNTIYF.

The chain uses TRBV7-2 and TRBJ2-7; D unclear. V was shortened by 3 bases and J by 4 bases, with 19 bases between the two germline ends. The CDR3 runs to 16 residues. Looked up from germline, CDR1 is SGHTA and CDR2 is FQGNSA. This CDR3 reads CASSFSALEDLYEQYF. The CDR3 DNA reads as TGTGCCAGCAGCTTTTCGGCCTTAGAGGACCTTTACGAGCAGTACTTC. The full variable domain, in which reference TRBV7-2 and TRBJ2-7 provide the parts outside the CDR3, is GAGVSQSPSNKVTEKGKDVELRCDPISGHTALYWYRQSLGQGLEFLIYFQGNSAPDKSGLPSDRFSAERTGGSVSTLTIQRTQQEDSAVYLCASSFSALEDLYEQYFGPGTRLTVT.

This clone came up a few times. This chain connects TRBV6-6 to TRBJ1-1, with 7 bases matching TRBD1. The CDR3 runs to 13 residues. V dropped 4 bases and J dropped 8; count of bases not matched to a gene: 7. Germline CDR1 and CDR2: MNHNY and SVGAGI (reference sequence). The CDR3 is CASSSRDRFEAFF. Here the CDR3 DNA reads TGTGCCAGCAGTTCCCGGGACAGATTCGAAGCTTTCTTT.

The chain employs TRBV19 and TRBJ2-1; no reliable D call. V was pared by 0 bases and J by 6 bases, with 12 bases between. CDR1 LNHDA and CDR2 SQIVND come from the germline V gene (reference sequence). CDR3 length equals 15 residues. This chain's CDR3 is CASSIDRATSNEQFF. Written as DNA, the CDR3 is TGTGCCAGTAGTATAGATCGGGCCACGAGCAATGAGCAGTTCTTC. Supplemented by reference TRBV19 and TRBJ2-1, the full variable domain reads DGGITQSPKYLFRKEGQNVTLSCEQNLNHDAMYWYRQDPGQGLRLIYYSQIVNDFQKGDIAEGYSVSREKKESFPLTVTSAQKNPTAFYLCASSIDRATSNEQFFGPGTRLTVL.

This rearrangement joins TRBV6-5 to TRBJ2-3, with 8 bases identical to TRBD2. This CDR3 contains 15 residues. V shed 6 bases and J 1 base; nucleotides not matched to a gene: 6. The germline gives CDR1 MNHEY, CDR2 SVGAGI. CDR3 DNA: TGTGCCAGCAGGCTTAGCGGGGCCCGCACAGATACGCAGTATTTT. This translates into CASRLSGARTDTQYF.

This clone was counted once. V and J are TRBV2 and TRBJ2-7; 12 bases line up with TRBD2. This CDR3 has 15 residues. Germline CDR1 is SNHLY and CDR2 is FYNNEI. V trimming: 10 bases; J trimming: 6 bases; junction bases outside the gene matches: 13. The CDR3 DNA reads TGTGCCACCAAGGAGACTAGCGGGGGCCCGGGCGAGCAGTACTTC. This gives the protein CATKETSGGPGEQYF. The full variable domain, rest sourced from reference TRBV2 and TRBJ2-7, is EPEVTQTPSHQVTQMGQEVILRCVPISNHLYFYWYRQILGQKVEFLVSFYNNEISEKSEIFDDQFSVERPDGSNFTLKIRSTKLEDSAMYFCATKETSGGPGEQYFGPGTRLTVT.

This chain joins TRBV30 and TRBJ1-1; TRBD1 might be the D (5 bases). Trimming shortened V by 0 bases and J by 5 bases, and 10 bases separated the two germline ends. The CDR3 runs to 13 residues. Germline CDR1 and CDR2: GTSNPN and SVGIG (reference sequence). The CDR3 nucleotides are TGTGCCTGGAGTGTACGGGGGGTTACTGAAGCTTTCTTT. It translates to CAWSVRGVTEAFF.

This clone was picked up a small number of times. The genes are TRBV20-1 and TRBJ1-4, with unresolved D. The germline gives CDR1 DFQATT, CDR2 SNEGSKA (reference sequence). V lost 2 bases and J 12 bases, leaving 10 bases between the germline ends. This CDR3 comprises 11 residues. Here the CDR3 DNA reads TGCAGTGCTAGATTGAGTGAGGAACTGTTTTTT. Protein sequence: CSARLSEELFF.

V and J are TRBV6-1 and TRBJ1-6, with D possibly being TRBD1 (6 bases). Per the germline V gene, CDR1 is MNHNS and CDR2 is SASEGT. The V and J ends lost 10 bases and 6 bases respectively, with 13 bases between them. CDR3 length: 13 amino acids. The DNA for the CDR3 is TGTGCCACCAAACAGGGACTTAATTCACCCCTCCACTTT. Translated: CATKQGLNSPLHF.